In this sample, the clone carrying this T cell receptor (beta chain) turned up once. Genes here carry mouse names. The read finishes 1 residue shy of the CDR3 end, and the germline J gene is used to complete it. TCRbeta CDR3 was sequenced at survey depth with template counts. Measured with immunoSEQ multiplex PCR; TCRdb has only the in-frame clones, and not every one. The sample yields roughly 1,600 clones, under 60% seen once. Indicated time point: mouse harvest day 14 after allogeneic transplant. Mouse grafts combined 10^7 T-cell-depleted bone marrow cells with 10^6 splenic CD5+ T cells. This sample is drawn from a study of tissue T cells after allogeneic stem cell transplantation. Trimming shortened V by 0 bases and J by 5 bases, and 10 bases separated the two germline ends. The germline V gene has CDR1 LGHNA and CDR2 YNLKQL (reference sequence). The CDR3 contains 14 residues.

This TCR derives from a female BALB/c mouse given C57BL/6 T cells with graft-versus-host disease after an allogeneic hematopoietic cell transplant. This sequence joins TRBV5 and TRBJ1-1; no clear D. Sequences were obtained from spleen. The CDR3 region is CASSQEGRATEVFF. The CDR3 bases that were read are TGTGCCAGCAGCCAAGAGGGGAGGGCTACAGAAGTCTTC.